This T cell receptor (beta chain) emerged from a study of CD8+CD57+ T cells in acquired aplastic anemia. This clonotype was detected only a few times. One end of the junction is discordant with germline, which a read error may explain. The use of genomic DNA as template underpinned the TCR beta VDJ and CDR3 profiling. Each CDR3 protein gets one entry after TCRdb re-called the reads with MiXCR. Of 150,000 to 200,000 distinct CDR3 sequences in the sample, less than 65% were seen once. Germline V gene sequence: CDR1 SEHNR, CDR2 FQNEAQ (reference sequence). The CDR3 is made up of 13 amino acids. The sequencing sample was made of sorted CD4+, CD8+, or CD8+CD57+ T cells (not recorded which) from PBMCs. The chain couples TRBV7-9 to TRBJ1-1; D not resolved. This TCR derives from a human donor with severe aplastic anemia or a healthy control (not recorded which). CDR3 residues: CASSSIMNTEAFF. Written as DNA, the CDR3 is TGTGCCAGCAGCTCCATCATGAACACTGAGGCTTTCTTT.